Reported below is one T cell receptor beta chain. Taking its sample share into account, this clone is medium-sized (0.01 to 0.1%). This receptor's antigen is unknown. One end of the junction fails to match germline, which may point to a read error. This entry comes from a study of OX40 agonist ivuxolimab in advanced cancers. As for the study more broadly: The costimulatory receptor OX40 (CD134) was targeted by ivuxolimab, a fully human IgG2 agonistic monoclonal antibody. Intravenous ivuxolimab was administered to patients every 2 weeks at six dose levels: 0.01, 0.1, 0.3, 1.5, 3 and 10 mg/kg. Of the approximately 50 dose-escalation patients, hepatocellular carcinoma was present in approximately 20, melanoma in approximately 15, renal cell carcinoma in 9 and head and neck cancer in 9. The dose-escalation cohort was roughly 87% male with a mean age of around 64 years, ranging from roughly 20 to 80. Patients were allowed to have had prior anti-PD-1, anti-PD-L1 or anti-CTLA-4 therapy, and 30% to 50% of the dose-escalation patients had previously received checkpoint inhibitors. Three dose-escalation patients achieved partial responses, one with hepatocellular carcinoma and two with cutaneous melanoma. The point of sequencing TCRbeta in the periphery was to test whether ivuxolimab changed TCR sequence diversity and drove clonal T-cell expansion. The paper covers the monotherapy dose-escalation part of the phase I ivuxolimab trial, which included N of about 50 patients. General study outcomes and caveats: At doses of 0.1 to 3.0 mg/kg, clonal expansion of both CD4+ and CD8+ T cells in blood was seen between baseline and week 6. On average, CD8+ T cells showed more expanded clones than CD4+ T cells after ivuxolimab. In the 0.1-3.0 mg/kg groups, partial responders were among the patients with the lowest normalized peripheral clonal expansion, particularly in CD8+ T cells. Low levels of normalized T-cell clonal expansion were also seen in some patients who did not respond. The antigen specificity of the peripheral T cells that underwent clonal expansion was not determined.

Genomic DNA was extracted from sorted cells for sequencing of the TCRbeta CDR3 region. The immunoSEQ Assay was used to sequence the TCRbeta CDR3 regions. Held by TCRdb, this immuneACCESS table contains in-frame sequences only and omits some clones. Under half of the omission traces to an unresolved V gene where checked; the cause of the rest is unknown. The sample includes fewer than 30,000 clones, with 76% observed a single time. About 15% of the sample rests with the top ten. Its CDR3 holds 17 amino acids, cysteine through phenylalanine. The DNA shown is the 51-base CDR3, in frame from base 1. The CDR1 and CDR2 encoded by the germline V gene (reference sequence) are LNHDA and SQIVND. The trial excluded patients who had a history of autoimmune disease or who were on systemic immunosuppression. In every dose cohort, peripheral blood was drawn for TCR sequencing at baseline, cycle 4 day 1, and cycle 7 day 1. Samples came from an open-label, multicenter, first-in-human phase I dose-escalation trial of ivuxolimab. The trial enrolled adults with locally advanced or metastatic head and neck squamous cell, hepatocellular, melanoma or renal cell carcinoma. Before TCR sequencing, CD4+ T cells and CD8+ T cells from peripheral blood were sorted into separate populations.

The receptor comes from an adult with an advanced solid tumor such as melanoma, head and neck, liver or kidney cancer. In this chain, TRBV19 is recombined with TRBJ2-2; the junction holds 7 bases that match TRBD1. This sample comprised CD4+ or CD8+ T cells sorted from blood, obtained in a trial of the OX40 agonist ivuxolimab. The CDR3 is CASRYLLGQTNTGELFF. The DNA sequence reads TGTGCAAGTAGGTATTTATTGGGACAGACGAACACCGGGGAGCTGTTTTTT.